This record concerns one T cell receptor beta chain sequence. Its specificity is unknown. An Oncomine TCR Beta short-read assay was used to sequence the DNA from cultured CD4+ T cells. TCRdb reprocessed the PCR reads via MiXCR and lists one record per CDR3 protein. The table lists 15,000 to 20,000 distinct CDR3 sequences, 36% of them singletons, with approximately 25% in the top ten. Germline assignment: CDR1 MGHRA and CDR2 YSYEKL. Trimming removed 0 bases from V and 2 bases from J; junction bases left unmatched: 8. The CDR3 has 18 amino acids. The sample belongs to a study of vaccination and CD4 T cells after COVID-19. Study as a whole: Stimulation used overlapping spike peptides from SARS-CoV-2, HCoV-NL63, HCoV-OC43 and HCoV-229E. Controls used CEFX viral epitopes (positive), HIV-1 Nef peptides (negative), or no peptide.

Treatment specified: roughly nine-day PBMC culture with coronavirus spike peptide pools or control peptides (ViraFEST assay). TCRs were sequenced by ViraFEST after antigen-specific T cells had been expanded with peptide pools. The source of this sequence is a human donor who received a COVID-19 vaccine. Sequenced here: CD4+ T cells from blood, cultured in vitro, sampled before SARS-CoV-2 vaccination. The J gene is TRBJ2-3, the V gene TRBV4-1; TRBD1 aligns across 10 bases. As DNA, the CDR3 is TGCGCCAGCAGCCAAGATTGGGGGACAGGGGCCCTCACAGATACGCAGTATTTT. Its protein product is CASSQDWGTGALTDTQYF.